A single count supports the clone carrying this TCR beta chain. Its antigen is still unknown. The data are from a study of CD8+ T cells in alopecia areata. It was cDNA, reverse transcribed from extracted RNA, that served as the sequencing template. Profiling relied on immunoSEQ multiplex PCR, and the TCRdb table lists in-frame clones only, not all of them. This sample has roughly 200,000 clones, with 30% to 40% found just once. This sample's treatment: oral pan-JAK inhibitor, 5-10 mg twice daily. Notes on the study in general: Many expanded lesional clones persisted during tofacitinib (in both scalp and blood).

The CDR3 contains 14 residues. CDR1 and CDR2 (germline): SSHAT, FNYEAQ (reference sequence). The sequencing here drew on CD4+ T cells sorted from blood, taken at roughly week 30, from a patient treated with tofacitinib. This sequence originates from a human donor with alopecia areata. The chain combines TRBV7-7 with TRBJ2-2; TRBD1 aligns across 7 bases. CDR3 protein: CASRTGTNTGELFF. The CDR3 nucleotides read TGTGCTAGCCGGACAGGAACGAACACCGGGGAGCTGTTTTTT.